The 2 T cell receptor beta chains reported below all come from one sample, sequenced in a study of blood T cells in healthy people across ages. The second PCR ran about 6 to 12 cycles with a sample-barcoded 5' primer and J-beta primers. TCRdb reprocessed the 5' RACE reads with MiXCR, giving one entry per CDR3 protein. The sample holds about 780,000 distinct CDR3 sequences, about 47% seen once. The sequenced material came from blood. These receptors originate from a man older than 75 in good health.

Details on this clonotype: At one end, the junction sequence differs from germline, possibly due to a read error. The CDR3 spells CVSSLTTTSAEETQYF. Here the CDR3 DNA reads TGTGTCAGCAGTCTTACGACCACTAGCGCCGAAGAGACCCAGTACTTC. The J gene is TRBJ2-5, the V gene TRBV7-9; 7 bases fit TRBD2. Germline V CDR1 and CDR2: SEHNR, FQNEAQ (reference sequence). The CDR3 is 16 amino acids.

The chain joins TRBV20-1 to TRBJ2-5; D might be TRBD1 (6 bases). This CDR3 region has 14 residues. Trimming took off 7 bases at V and 4 bases at J, with 19 bases between the two ends. Germline V gene lookup returns CDR1 DFQATT and CDR2 SNEGSKA (reference sequence). The CDR3 DNA is TGCAGTGTAAGGGGGTTTTTGGAGGCAGAGACCCAGTACTTC. This sequence encodes CSVRGFLEAETQYF.